This T cell receptor beta chain came from a study of early T cells in non-severe SARS-CoV-2 infection. Overall study: The study sequenced bulk RNA from unsorted whole blood, with chains unpaired.

General study results and limits: VDJdb-based annotation leaned toward anti-spike CD8 responses and missed private and CD4 specificities.

Concerning this clonotype: What it recognizes is unknown.

Individually, cDNA molecules had unique molecular identifiers attached to them. One entry per CDR3 protein, called by TCRdb with MiXCR from the 5' RACE reads. The sample lists 30,000 or so distinct CDR3 sequences, 5% to 7% seen once, with around 23% in the top ten. The CDR3 is 15 amino acids. With 1 base removed from V and 5 bases from J, the gap between germline ends came to 15 bases. Sequencing input: whole blood. The clonotype was recovered from an adult who was a healthcare worker with PCR-confirmed SARS-CoV-2 infection or an uninfected control (not recorded which). This chain uses TRBV12-3 or TRBV12-4 with TRBJ2-7; D remains unclear. CDR3 nucleotides: TGTGCCAGCAGTTTAGTATGGGAAGGTCCGGACGAGCAGTACTTC. It is translated as CASSLVWEGPDEQYF.